This is a list of T cell receptor beta chains from one sample in a study of blood T cells in healthy people across ages. TCRdb re-called the 5' RACE reads with MiXCR, one entry per CDR3 protein. The sample has roughly 800,000 distinct CDR3 sequences; roughly 60% are singletons. The specimen was blood. The receptor set was obtained from a young man in good health. Both conserved end residues are part of each CDR3. A D gene is named only where the DNA matches it firmly. Rows give clone size only sometimes, using once, few, many, or a class for an expanded clone.

>15|TRBV20-1|many|-|TRBJ1-1
TGCAGTGCCTATTCGGCGGAAACAGTGAACACTGAAGCTTTCTTT
CSAYSAETVNTEAFF
>15|TRBV6-6|few|-|TRBJ1-3
TGTGCCAGCAGTTACTCGACCCCTGTTGGAAACACCATATATTTT
CASSYSTPVGNTIYF
>14|TRBV27|few|TRBD2|TRBJ2-7
TGTGCCAGCAGTTTCACCGGACTAGCCCACGAGCAGTACTTC
CASSFTGLAHEQYF
>13|TRBV3-1|-|-|TRBJ1-2
TGTGCCAGCAGTATCGGCGACCTGTCTGGCTACACCTTC
CASSIGDLSGYTF
>14|TRBV10-2|-|-|TRBJ2-3
TGCGCCAGCAGTGAGTCGAGGGGTTCTGATACGCAGTATTTT
CASSESRGSDTQYF
>17|TRBV4-1|-|-|TRBJ2-7
TGCGCCAGCAGCCAGAGCTCCCTCGGACTGGAAACCTACGAGCAGTACTTC
CASSQSSLGLETYEQYF
>12|TRBV29-1|-|-|TRBJ1-2
TGCAGCGTTGGATTCGGGGGCACGGGCTACACCTTC
CSVGFGGTGYTF
>14|TRBV7-2|-|-|TRBJ2-3
TGTGCCAGCAGTTTTAAATTAGGGAGTGATACGCGGTATTTT
CASSFKLGSDTRYF
>15|TRBV7-2|-|-|TRBJ1-2
TGTGCCAGCAGCAAAGGGGGGGGTTCGGACTATGGCTACACCTTC
CASSKGGGSDYGYTF
>12|TRBV20-1|few|TRBD1|TRBJ2-7
TGCAGTGCTGGGACAGGGTTTCGCGAGCAGTACTTC
CSAGTGFREQYF
>14|TRBV6-1|-|-|TRBJ1-2
TGTGCCAGCAGTGAACCCCAGGGATCCCATGGCTACACCTTC
CASSEPQGSHGYTF